The text below deals with one TCR beta chain. The sample belongs to a study of blood T cell repertoires in COVID-19. Turning to the study itself: Acute-phase and convalescent COVID-19 samples originated in the United States, Italy and Spain. T cells, B-cell-depleted T cells, or PBMCs provided the cDNA or gDNA that served as material.

Germline V lookup: CDR1 MDHEN, CDR2 SYDVKM. The CDR3 runs 13 residues. The V gene lost 3 bases and the J gene lost 5 bases, with 10 bases spanning the gap. Per the study methods: Reference gene primers were amplified, and this amplification served to estimate nucleated cell counts. The assay was immunoSEQ multiplex PCR, and TCRdb's table has in-frame clones only and misses some. V and J calls and clone size come straight from that table; D and trimming were deduced from the DNA. The table lists about 100,000 clones, roughly 90% of them singletons, with roughly 1.5% in the top ten. The chain employs TRBV28 and TRBJ2-5; D is perhaps TRBD2 (6 bases). This TCR came from a human donor with active COVID-19. The donor label of this sample is uncertain. Sequencing was carried out using peripheral blood. CDR3 sequence (DNA): TGTGCCAGCAGTTTTGGGGGGAGGGAGACCCAGTACTTC. It specifies CASSFGGRETQYF.